Listed here are 18 T cell receptor beta chains from one sample, sequenced in a study of CD39 and CD103 CD8 tumor-infiltrating T cells. Repertoires were generated with immunoSEQ multiplex PCR, while TCRdb's copy carries only in-frame clones and drops some. The sample consists of around 15,000 clones, around nine tenths of them appearing once. Sample: CD8+ T cells sorted from blood. As for subset: total memory CD8 T cells (CD45RA-CCR7+/-) from blood or uninvolved lymph node. Receptors originate from a human donor with head and neck squamous cell carcinoma.

The rearrangement links TRBV7-3 to TRBJ2-1; possible D gene TRBD2, 6 bases. The CDR3 has 15 amino acids. The germline V and J ends were trimmed by 5 bases and 9 bases, with 20 bases remaining between them. Germline V gene lookup returns CDR1 SGHTA and CDR2 FQGTGA. CDR3 amino acids: CASSQAEGWWGEQFF. As DNA, the CDR3 is TGTGCCAGCAGCCAAGCGGAGGGGTGGTGGGGTGAGCAGTTCTTC.

The chain links TRBV21-1 to TRBJ1-1; TRBD1 is taken as the D call from the table, unchecked against the DNA. TRBV21-1 is a recognized pseudogene. The CDR3 length is 13 residues. In DNA form, the CDR3 reads TGTGCCAGCAGCAACCAGGGGAACACTGAAGCTTTCTTT. This gives the protein CASSNQGNTEAFF.

The V call is TRBV29-1, the J call TRBJ2-1; the D gene is possibly TRBD2 (6 bases). Germline V gene lookup returns CDR1 SQVTM and CDR2 ANQGSEA. The CDR3 spans 16 residues. With 7 bases removed from V and 0 bases from J, the gap between germline ends came to 19 bases. The CDR3 DNA sequence: TGCAGCGCGGAGGGCCGCGGGCGGAGCTCCTACAATGAGCAGTTCTTC. This translates into CSAEGRGRSSYNEQFF.

The V call is TRBV5-1, the J call TRBJ1-1; 8 bases match TRBD1. J lost 10 bases, V lost 0 bases, and 8 bases had no gene match. CDR3 length equals 14 residues. CDR1 and CDR2 from the germline V gene are SGHRS and YFSETQ. CDR3 DNA: TGCGCCAGCAGCTTGGATCTCAGGGGGCTTGCAGCTTTCTTT. Translating gives CASSLDLRGLAAFF.

The chain employs TRBV19 and TRBJ1-4; 10 nucleotides match TRBD1. The CDR3 consists of 15 residues. Germline CDR1 LNHDA, CDR2 SQIVND (reference sequence). V lost 1 base and J lost 7; bases outside the gene matches: 3. The CDR3 sequence: CASSIAWTGGEKLFF. In DNA form, the CDR3 reads TGTGCCAGTAGTATAGCCTGGACAGGGGGTGAAAAACTGTTTTTT.

A few counts support this clone. The chain carries TRBV7-6 and TRBJ1-1, with a weak D call TRBD1 (6 bases). The V end lost 5 bases, the J end lost 5 bases, and 12 bases lay between the germline ends. CDR3 length: 13 amino acids. Germline CDR1 SGHVS, CDR2 FNYEAQ. The CDR3 region is CASSTQGGTEAFF. The CDR3 DNA is TGTGCCAGCAGCACACAGGGCGGGACTGAAGCTTTCTTT. Filled out from reference TRBV7-6 and TRBJ1-1, the complete variable domain reads GAGVSQSPRYKVTKRGQDVALRCDPISGHVSLYWYRQALGQGPEFLTYFNYEAQQDKSGLPNDRFSAERPEGSISTLTIQRTEQRDSAMYRCASSTQGGTEAFFGQGTRLTVV.

The rearrangement links TRBV7-9 to TRBJ1-5; perhaps TRBD1 as D (6 bases). The germline V and J ends were trimmed by 4 bases and 7 bases, with 11 bases remaining between them. This CDR3 is built from 13 residues. Germline CDR1 SEHNR, CDR2 FQNEAQ (reference sequence). The CDR3 region has the DNA TGTGCCAGCAGCTCTTCCCAGGGGCAGCCCCAGCATTTT. Protein: CASSSSQGQPQHF.

The V call is TRBV7-9, the J call TRBJ2-7, with TRBD1 matching 7 bases. The junction had 9 bases not matched to a gene; V was cut back by 7 bases and J by 0 bases. This CDR3 has 15 amino acids. Germline V gene data show CDR1 as SEHNR and CDR2 as FQNEAQ (reference sequence). The CDR3 loop is CASTNGQVHSYEQYF. In DNA form, the CDR3 reads TGTGCCAGCACCAATGGACAGGTTCACTCCTACGAGCAGTACTTC.

The chain has TRBV9 and TRBJ1-1; D is perhaps TRBD1 (6 bases). The V gene lost 5 bases and the J gene lost 0 bases, with 17 bases spanning the gap. The germline V gene encodes CDR1 SGDLS and CDR2 YYNGEE. CDR3 length equals 16 residues. CDR3 nucleotides: TGTGCCAGCAGGTCGGGGGCGGACAGCCTGAACACTGAAGCTTTCTTT. Its translation is CASRSGADSLNTEAFF.

This chain joins TRBV5-1 and TRBJ2-1, with 9 bases lining up with TRBD2. This CDR3 comprises 16 residues. Trimming at V came to 3 bases and at J to 3 bases, leaving 7 bases not matched to a gene. Germline V gene lookup returns CDR1 SGHRS and CDR2 YFSETQ. CDR3 amino acids: CASSSHVAGVYNEQFF. The CDR3 DNA sequence: TGCGCCAGCAGCTCCCACGTAGCGGGGGTCTACAATGAGCAGTTCTTC.

V and J are TRBV7-8 and TRBJ2-1; tentatively, D is TRBD2 (5 bases). The ends were cut back, 1 base at V and 13 bases at J, with 11 bases in the middle. The CDR3 loop spans 12 amino acids. Germline CDR1 reads SGHVS; CDR2 reads FQNEAQ. The CDR3 region is CASSLDGNRQFF. CDR3 nucleotide sequence: TGTGCCAGCAGCTTAGACGGGAATCGACAGTTCTTC. Supplemented by reference TRBV7-8 and TRBJ2-1, the full variable domain reads GAGVSQSPRYKVAKRGQDVALRCDPISGHVSLFWYQQALGQGPEFLTYFQNEAQLDKSGLPSDRFFAERPEGSVSTLKIQRTQQEDSAVYLCASSLDGNRQFFGPGTRLTVL.

V gene TRBV2 combines with J gene TRBJ1-1; D unresolved. V shed 3 bases and J shed 1 base, with 9 bases lying between them. Germline CDR1 is SNHLY and CDR2 is FYNNEI. The CDR3 is made up of 14 amino acids. In DNA form, the CDR3 reads TGTGCCAGCAGTGATACGCCGGCGAACACTGAAGCTTTCTTT. It yields the protein CASSDTPANTEAFF.

V gene TRBV5-1 combines with J gene TRBJ2-2; D call uncertain. With 0 bases removed from V and 4 bases from J, the gap between germline ends came to 7 bases. Germline lookup yields CDR1 SGHRS and CDR2 YFSETQ. The CDR3 has 14 residues. Here the CDR3 reads CASSLVRFTGELFF. The DNA of the CDR3 is TGCGCCAGCAGCTTGGTTAGGTTCACCGGGGAGCTGTTTTTT.

The CDR3: CASSFQIGQGEGGNTEAFF. Here the CDR3 DNA reads TGTGCCAGCAGCTTCCAAATTGGACAGGGCGAGGGAGGGAACACTGAAGCTTTCTTT. The chain recombines TRBV7-9 with TRBJ1-1; 8 nucleotides agree with TRBD1. This CDR3 contains 19 residues. Looked up from germline, CDR1 is SEHNR and CDR2 is FQNEAQ (reference sequence). Trimming at V came to 3 bases and at J to 1 base, leaving 16 bases not matched to a gene.

The genes are TRBV27 and TRBJ2-5; 7 nucleotides align to TRBD1. The DNA end favors TRBJ2-7, so the J call may be wrong. This CDR3 has 14 amino acids. The germline CDR1 and CDR2 sequences are MNHEY and SMNVEV (reference sequence). This chain's CDR3 is CASSSGTELYEQYF. CDR3 DNA: TGTGCCAGCAGTTCCGGGACAGAACTCTACGAGCAGTACTTC.

The chain links TRBV30 to TRBJ1-2; D ambiguous. The CDR3 loop spans 13 amino acids. Germline V gene data show CDR1 as GTSNPN and CDR2 as SVGIG (reference sequence). Deletions cut 0 bases from V and 7 bases from J, with 12 bases between. The CDR3: CAWSVLGASGYTF. CDR3 DNA sequence: TGTGCCTGGAGTGTACTGGGCGCTTCTGGCTACACCTTC.

In this sample, this clone turned up once. The V call is TRBV28, the J call TRBJ2-1; weak D call: TRBD2 (7 bases). The germline V gene encodes CDR1 MDHEN and CDR2 SYDVKM. This CDR3 region has 15 residues. The V end lost 6 bases, the J end lost 4 bases, and 16 bases lay between the germline ends. The CDR3 here is CASRGRGGEYNEQFF. The CDR3 DNA sequence: TGTGCCAGCAGGGGGAGGGGGGGTGAATACAATGAGCAGTTCTTC.

This clone was found a few times. This chain joins TRBV5-4 and TRBJ2-2; D call uncertain. This CDR3 has 12 residues. Per germline, CDR1 SGHNT and CDR2 YYREEE (reference sequence). V lost 5 bases to trimming and J lost 4 bases, with 6 bases between them. The CDR3 DNA reads TGTGCCAGCAGGCTGGTCACCGGGGAGCTGTTTTTT. Its protein is CASRLVTGELFF.